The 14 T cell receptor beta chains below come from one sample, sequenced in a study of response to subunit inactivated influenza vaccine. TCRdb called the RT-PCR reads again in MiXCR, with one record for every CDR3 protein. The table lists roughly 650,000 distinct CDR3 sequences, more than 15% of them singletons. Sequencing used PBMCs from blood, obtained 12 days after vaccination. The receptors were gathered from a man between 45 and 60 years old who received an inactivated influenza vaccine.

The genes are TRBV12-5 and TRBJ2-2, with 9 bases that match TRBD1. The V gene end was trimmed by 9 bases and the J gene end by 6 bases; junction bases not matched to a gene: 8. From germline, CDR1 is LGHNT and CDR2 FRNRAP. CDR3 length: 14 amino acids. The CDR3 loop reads CASSRTGDSGELFF. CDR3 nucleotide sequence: TGTGCTAGCTCACGGACAGGGGACTCCGGGGAGCTGTTTTTT.

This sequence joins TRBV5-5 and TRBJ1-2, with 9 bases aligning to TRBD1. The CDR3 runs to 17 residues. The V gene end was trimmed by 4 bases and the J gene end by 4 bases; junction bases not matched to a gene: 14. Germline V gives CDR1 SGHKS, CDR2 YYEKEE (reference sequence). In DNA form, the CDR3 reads TGTGCCAGCAGCGCCATGCCCGTTGTGACAGGGGGCTATGGCTACACCTTC. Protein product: CASSAMPVVTGGYGYTF.

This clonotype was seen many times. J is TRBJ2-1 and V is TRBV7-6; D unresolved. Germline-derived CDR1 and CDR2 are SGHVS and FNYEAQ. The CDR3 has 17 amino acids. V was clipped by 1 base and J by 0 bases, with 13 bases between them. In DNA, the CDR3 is TGTGCCAGCAGCTTAGTAGAGGTCTTGAGCTCCTACAATGAGCAGTTCTTC. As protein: CASSLVEVLSSYNEQFF.

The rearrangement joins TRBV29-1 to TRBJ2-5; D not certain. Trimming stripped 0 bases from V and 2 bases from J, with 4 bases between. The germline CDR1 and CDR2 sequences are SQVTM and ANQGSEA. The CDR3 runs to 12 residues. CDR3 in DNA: TGCAGCGTTGAAGATAGTCAAGAGACCCAGTACTTC. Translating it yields CSVEDSQETQYF.

CDR3 nucleotide sequence: TGTGCCAGCAGCTCGGCGGGGGCGGCCTACGAGCAGTACTTC. As protein: CASSSAGAAYEQYF. The rearrangement uses TRBV7-2 and TRBJ2-7; D perhaps matches TRBD2 (7 bases). The CDR3 contains 14 residues. The ends were cut back, 4 bases at V and 2 bases at J, with 12 bases in the middle. Germline values: CDR1 SGHTA, CDR2 FQGNSA.

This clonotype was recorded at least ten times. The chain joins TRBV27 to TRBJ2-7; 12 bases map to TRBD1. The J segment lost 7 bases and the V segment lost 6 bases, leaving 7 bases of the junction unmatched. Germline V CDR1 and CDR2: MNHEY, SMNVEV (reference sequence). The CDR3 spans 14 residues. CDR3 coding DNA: TGTGCCAGCAGCGCCGGGACAGGGGGCCGGGAGCAGTACTTC. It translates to CASSAGTGGREQYF.

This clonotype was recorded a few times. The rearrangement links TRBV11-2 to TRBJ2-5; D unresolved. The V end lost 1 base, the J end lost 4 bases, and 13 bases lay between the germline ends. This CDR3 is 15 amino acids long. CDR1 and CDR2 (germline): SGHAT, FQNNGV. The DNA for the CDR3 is TGTGCCAGCAGCTTAGTAAGCCGGGCCCGAGAGACCCAGTACTTC. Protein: CASSLVSRARETQYF.

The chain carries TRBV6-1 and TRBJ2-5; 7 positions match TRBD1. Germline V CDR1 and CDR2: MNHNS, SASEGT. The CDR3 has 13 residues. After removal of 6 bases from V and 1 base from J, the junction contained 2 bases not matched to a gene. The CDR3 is CASRGQPQETQYF. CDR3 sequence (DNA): TGTGCCAGCAGGGGACAGCCCCAAGAGACCCAGTACTTC.

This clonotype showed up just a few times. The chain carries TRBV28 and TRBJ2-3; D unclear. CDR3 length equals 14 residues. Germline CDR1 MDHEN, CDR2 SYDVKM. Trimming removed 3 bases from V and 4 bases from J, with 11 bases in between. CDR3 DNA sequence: TGTGCCAGCAGTTTGCCGACGGGCGCAGATACGCAGTATTTT. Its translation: CASSLPTGADTQYF.

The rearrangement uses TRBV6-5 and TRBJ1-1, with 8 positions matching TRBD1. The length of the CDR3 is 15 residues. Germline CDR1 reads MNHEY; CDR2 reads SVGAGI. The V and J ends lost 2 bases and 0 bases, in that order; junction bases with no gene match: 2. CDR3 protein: CASSYRQGMNTEAFF. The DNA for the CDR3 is TGTGCCAGCAGTTACAGACAGGGGATGAACACTGAAGCTTTCTTT.

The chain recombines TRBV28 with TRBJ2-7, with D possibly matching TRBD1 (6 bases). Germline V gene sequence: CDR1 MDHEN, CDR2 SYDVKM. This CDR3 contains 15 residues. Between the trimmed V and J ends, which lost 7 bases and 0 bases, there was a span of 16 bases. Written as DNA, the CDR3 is TGTGCCAGCAAAATCGGACAGAGGAGCTCCTACGAGCAGTACTTC. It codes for CASKIGQRSSYEQYF.

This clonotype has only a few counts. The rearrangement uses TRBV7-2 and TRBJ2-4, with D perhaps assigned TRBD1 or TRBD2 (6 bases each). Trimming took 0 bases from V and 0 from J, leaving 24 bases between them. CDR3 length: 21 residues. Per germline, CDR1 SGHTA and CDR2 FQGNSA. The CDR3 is CASSLAPPSLQGLLAKNIQYF. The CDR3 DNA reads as TGTGCCAGCAGCTTAGCCCCCCCTTCTTTACAGGGACTCTTAGCCAAAAACATTCAGTACTTC.

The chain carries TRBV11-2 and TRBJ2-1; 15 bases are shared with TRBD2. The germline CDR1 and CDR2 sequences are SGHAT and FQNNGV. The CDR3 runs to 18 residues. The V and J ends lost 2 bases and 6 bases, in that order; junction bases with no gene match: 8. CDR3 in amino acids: CASSLRGLAGGLSNEQFF. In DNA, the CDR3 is TGTGCCAGCAGCTTACGAGGACTAGCGGGGGGGCTATCCAATGAGCAGTTCTTC.

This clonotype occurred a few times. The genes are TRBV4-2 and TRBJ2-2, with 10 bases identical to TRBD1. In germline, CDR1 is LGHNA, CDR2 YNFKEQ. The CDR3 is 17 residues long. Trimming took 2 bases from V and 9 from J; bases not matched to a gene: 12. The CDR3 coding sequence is TGTGCCAGCAGCCAAACCCTGGGGACAGGGGTGGGCCGGGAGCTGTTTTTT. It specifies CASSQTLGTGVGRELFF.